A selection of T cell receptor beta chains follows, all from one sample in a study of OX40 agonist ivuxolimab in advanced cancers. The table came from immunoSEQ multiplex PCR; TCRdb's copy has only in-frame clones and leaves some out. The table lists 60,000 to 65,000 clones, 85% to 90% of them singletons. The sample here was CD4+ or CD8+ T cells sorted from blood, taken in a trial of the OX40 agonist ivuxolimab. The receptors stem from an adult with an advanced solid tumor such as melanoma, head and neck, liver or kidney cancer. The CDR3 runs from the conserved cysteine through the conserved F or W. The D gene is left open where the match is weak. The listing skips clone size in some rows; elsewhere it reads once, few, many or a size class.

J gene | D gene | clone size | V gene | CDR3 DNA | CDR3 protein
TRBJ2-3 | TRBD1 | . | TRBV5-6 | TGTGCCAGCAGCCCGTGGACAGGGGGCACAGATACGCAGTATTTT | CASSPWTGGTDTQYF
TRBJ1-4 | . | . | TRBV29-1 | TGCAGCGTATCCCAGGGACATTATCCAAAACTGTTTTTT | CSVSQGHYPKLFF
TRBJ2-1 | . | . | TRBV2 | TGTGCCAGCAGTGACGGTTTTTACAATGAGCAGTTCTTC | CASSDGFYNEQFF
TRBJ1-1 | . | . | TRBV11-3 | TGTGCCAGCAGCGGCAGGAGGGACACTGAAGCTTTCTTT | CASSGRRDTEAFF
TRBJ2-1 | TRBD1 | . | TRBV18 | TGTGCCAGCTCACCAACGGGACAGGGGTGGGTTGAGCAGTTCTTC | CASSPTGQGWVEQFF
TRBJ2-7 | . | few | TRBV11-2 | TGTGCCAGCAGCAACTACGAGCAGTACTTC | CASSNYEQYF
TRBJ1-6 | TRBD1 | once | TRBV7-9 | TGTGCCAGCAGCTTCAGACAGGGCCTATATAATTCACCCCTCCACTTT | CASSFRQGLYNSPLHF
TRBJ2-7 | . | . | TRBV28 | TGTGCCAGCAGTTTTGGGGGATCCGCACCCTACGAGCAGTACTTC | CASSFGGSAPYEQYF
TRBJ1-3 | TRBD1 | . | TRBV4-2 | TGTGCCAGCAGCCTGACAGGGGGCCGACTTGTGAACACCATATATTTT | CASSLTGGRLVNTIYF
TRBJ1-1 | TRBD1 | . | TRBV19 | TGTGCCAGTAGTAACAGACAGGGACTCACTGAAGCTTTCTTT | CASSNRQGLTEAFF
TRBJ1-2 | . | . | TRBV5-6 | TGTGCCAGCAGCCGTTGGGCCTCCCGTGGCTACACCTTC | CASSRWASRGYTF
TRBJ2-2 | . | . | TRBV4-1 | TGCGCCAGCAGCCAAGACAATAGGGCAGACACCGGGGAGCTGTTTTTT | CASSQDNRADTGELFF
TRBJ2-1 | TRBD2 | once | TRBV6-5 | TGTGCCAGCAGAATAGCGGGAGGGTCCTACAATGAGCAGTTCTTC | CASRIAGGSYNEQFF
TRBJ2-3 | . | once | TRBV5-6 | TGTGCCAGCAGCTTCGTAGATACGCAGTATTTT | CASSFVDTQYF
TRBJ2-7 | . | few | TRBV10-2 | TGCGCCAGCAGCCGGTTAGACGAGCAGTACTTC | CASSRLDEQYF
TRBJ2-2 | . | . | TRBV21-1 | TGTGCCAGCAGCAAGAGCGTCCCCCCGGACACCGGGGAGCTGTTTTTT | CASSKSVPPDTGELFF
TRBJ1-1 | . | . | TRBV6-6 | TGTGCCTGCGCCCAGGGGTGGGGAGGAACTGAAGCTTTCTTT | CACAQGWGGTEAFF
TRBJ1-2 | . | . | TRBV7-9 | TGTGCCAGCAGCTTAGGAGGTTCCCAACTAGTAGCTTATGGCTACACCTTC | CASSLGGSQLVAYGYTF
TRBJ1-5 | . | . | TRBV28 | TGTGCCAGCAGTTTAGGGACACTCAATCAGCCCCAGCATTTT | CASSLGTLNQPQHF
TRBJ2-7 | TRBD2 | . | TRBV7-2 | TGTGCCAGCAGCCCGGACTGGGGGGGGTACGAGCAGTACTTC | CASSPDWGGYEQYF
TRBJ2-1 | . | . | TRBV4-1 | TGCGCCAGCAGCCGAGACGGGACTTACAATGAGCAGTTCTTC | CASSRDGTYNEQFF
TRBJ2-3 | . | . | TRBV19 | TGTGCCAGTAGTGGACTGTACACAGATACGCAGTATTTT | CASSGLYTDTQYF
TRBJ1-1 | . | . | TRBV6-1 | TGTGCCAGCAGTGAAATATGGCCTGGGGGGTTGAACACTGAAGCTTTCTTT | CASSEIWPGGLNTEAFF